The 27 T cell receptor beta chains below all came from one sample that was sequenced in a study of T cell clonotyping in hematopoietic cell transplantation. Profiling relied on immunoSEQ multiplex PCR, and the TCRdb table lists in-frame clones only, not all of them. This table holds more than 5,000 clones, over 85% found once. The sequences come from peripheral blood mononuclear cells, collected 100 days after allogeneic stem cell transplant. These receptors all stem from a male patient between 65 and 85 years old who had an allogeneic stem cell transplant from an unrelated donor, so T cells may come from the graft donor. Some clones in this sample may be carry-over from other donors' samples.

V gene TRBV5-6 combines with J gene TRBJ1-2, with 9 bases matching TRBD1. Germline V gives CDR1 SGHDT, CDR2 YYEEEE. The CDR3 contains 15 residues. With 3 bases clipped from V and 11 bases from J, the junction kept 14 bases outside the gene matches. The CDR3 spells CASSSGQGIRNIYTF. DNA for the CDR3: TGTGCCAGCAGCTCAGGACAGGGGATAAGGAATATATACACCTTC.

This clone has more than one count but fewer than ten. This rearrangement joins TRBV5-6 to TRBJ1-1; maybe TRBD1 (6 bases). The CDR3 spans 14 residues. Trimming removed 1 base at V and 5 bases at J, with 12 bases between. Germline-derived CDR1 and CDR2 are SGHDT and YYEEEE. DNA for the CDR3: TGTGCCAGCAGCTTGATGGCAGGGGAGACTGAAGCTTTCTTT. Translation: CASSLMAGETEAFF.

This chain uses TRBV10-2 with TRBJ2-7, with D unclear. From germline, CDR1 is WSHSY and CDR2 SAAADI. The ends were cut back, 5 bases at V and 3 bases at J, with 14 bases in the middle. The CDR3 totals 14 residues. Written as DNA, the CDR3 is TGCGCCAGCAGTCTACAACCGCAATACTACGAGCAGTACTTC. This sequence encodes CASSLQPQYYEQYF.

The rearrangement uses TRBV19 and TRBJ2-5; D remains unclear. The germline gives CDR1 LNHDA, CDR2 SQIVND (reference sequence). Trimming removed 7 bases from V and 1 base from J, with 13 bases in between. This CDR3 has 14 residues. The CDR3 region is CASTDRSIQETQYF. CDR3 DNA: TGTGCCAGTACCGACCGGTCGATCCAAGAGACCCAGTACTTC.

V gene TRBV5-6 combines with J gene TRBJ1-1, with TRBD1 matching over 7 bases. This CDR3 has 15 residues. The germline CDR1 and CDR2 sequences are SGHDT and YYEEEE. Trimming cost V 1 base and J 4 bases; bases outside gene matches: 7. Written as DNA, the CDR3 is TGTGCCAGCAGCTTGTCGTCAGGGGGGAGCACTGAAGCTTTCTTT. This gives the protein CASSLSSGGSTEAFF.

This rearrangement joins TRBV7-3 to TRBJ2-1; maybe TRBD2 (6 bases). Germline lookup yields CDR1 SGHTA and CDR2 FQGTGA. Trimming pared 4 bases from V and 2 bases from J, leaving 18 bases between. This CDR3 is 17 amino acids long. This CDR3 is CASSSGPGAETYNEQFF. The DNA of the CDR3 is TGTGCCAGCAGCTCAGGACCGGGAGCCGAAACCTACAATGAGCAGTTCTTC.

The chain combines TRBV5-1 with TRBJ2-3, with D unclear. Trimming removed 1 base at V and 1 base at J, with 10 bases between. This CDR3 has 15 amino acids. Germline V gene data show CDR1 as SGHRS and CDR2 as YFSETQ. CDR3 residues: CASSLSQHGTDTQYF. For the CDR3, the DNA is TGCGCCAGCAGCTTGTCACAACATGGCACAGATACGCAGTATTTT.

V and J are TRBV29-1 and TRBJ2-5; 7 positions match TRBD2. Trimming cost V 2 bases and J 5 bases; bases outside gene matches: 5. Germline CDR1 SQVTM, CDR2 ANQGSEA. The CDR3 covers 13 residues. This CDR3 reads CSVENGRMETQYF. The CDR3 DNA is TGCAGCGTTGAAAACGGGAGGATGGAGACCCAGTACTTC.

The CDR3 loop reads CASSQFSGTSGSDEQYF. In DNA form, the CDR3 reads TGTGCCAGCAGCCAATTCTCCGGGACTAGCGGGAGCGACGAGCAGTACTTC. The gene calls are TRBV4-2 and TRBJ2-7; the match to TRBD2 covers 14 bases. This CDR3 is 17 amino acids long. Germline CDR1 is LGHNA and CDR2 is YNFKEQ. The V gene end was trimmed by 2 bases and the J gene end by 5 bases; junction bases not matched to a gene: 8.

The chain has TRBV6-5 and TRBJ2-7; tentatively, D is TRBD1 (5 bases). There are 13 residues in the CDR3. Germline CDR1 and CDR2: MNHEY and SVGAGI. The V gene lost 11 bases and the J gene lost 0 bases, with 14 bases spanning the gap. The CDR3 nucleotides are TGTGCCTCCAAAAGGGGCAACTCCTACGAGCAGTACTTC. Its protein product is CASKRGNSYEQYF.

The J gene is TRBJ2-5, the V gene TRBV28; 8 positions match TRBD1. V shed 6 bases, J shed 9 bases, and the junction held 9 bases outside the gene matches. The CDR3 has 13 residues. CDR1 is MDHEN, CDR2 SYDVKM, per germline. The CDR3 nucleotides are TGTGCCAGCAGGATCGGACAGGGACCGGCCCAGTACTTC. This gives the protein CASRIGQGPAQYF. The complete variable domain, with remaining parts taken from reference TRBV28 and TRBJ2-5, reads DVKVTQSSRYLVKRTGEKVFLECVQDMDHENMFWYRQDPGLGLRLIYFSYDVKMKEKGDIPEGYSVSREKKERFSLILESASTNQTSMYLCASRIGQGPAQYFGPGTRLLVL.

CDR3 DNA sequence: TGTGCCTGGAGAAGGCAGGCCTCTGGAAACACCATATATTTT. Translating gives CAWRRQASGNTIYF. V gene TRBV30 combines with J gene TRBJ1-3; D call uncertain. Trimming removed 3 bases from V and 0 bases from J, with 9 bases in between. The CDR3 is made up of 14 amino acids. Germline CDR1 is GTSNPN and CDR2 is SVGIG (reference sequence).

V and J are TRBV4-3 and TRBJ1-2; D ambiguous. The CDR3 extends over 14 amino acids. V was trimmed by 0 bases and J by 6 bases, leaving 11 bases between them. Per germline, CDR1 LGHNA and CDR2 YSLEER. DNA of the CDR3: TGCGCCAGCAGCCAAGAAAGGCGGAGAAATGGCTACACCTTC. Amino acids: CASSQERRRNGYTF.

This chain links TRBV5-1 with TRBJ2-5, with D tentatively TRBD1 (6 bases). The V gene lost 0 bases and the J gene lost 3 bases, with 9 bases spanning the gap. The CDR3 is 14 amino acids. From germline, CDR1 is SGHRS and CDR2 YFSETQ. For the CDR3, the DNA is TGCGCCAGCAGCTTGGCGGCAGGGGAAGAGACCCAGTACTTC. Translation gives CASSLAAGEETQYF. Combining the CDR3 with reference TRBV5-1 and TRBJ2-5 gives the whole variable domain KAGVTQTPRYLIKTRGQQVTLSCSPISGHRSVSWYQQTPGQGLQFLFEYFSETQRNKGNFPGRFSGRQFSNSRSEMNVSTLELGDSALYLCASSLAAGEETQYFGPGTRLLVL.

This chain links TRBV19 with TRBJ1-1, with 10 bases matching TRBD1. Germline V gives CDR1 LNHDA, CDR2 SQIVND (reference sequence). Trimming at V came to 2 bases and at J to 0 bases, leaving 6 bases not matched to a gene. The CDR3 is made up of 17 amino acids. The CDR3 DNA sequence: TGTGCCAGTAGTATAACGGGACAGGGGCTTATGAACACTGAAGCTTTCTTT. Its protein is CASSITGQGLMNTEAFF.

The rearrangement uses TRBV28 and TRBJ2-7, with no clear D. The CDR3 runs to 14 residues. Germline V lookup: CDR1 MDHEN, CDR2 SYDVKM. V was shortened by 4 bases and J by 3 bases, with 13 bases between the two germline ends. The chain's CDR3 is CASSSSDGYYEQYF. The CDR3 DNA sequence: TGTGCCAGCAGTTCCTCCGACGGATACTACGAGCAGTACTTC. Using reference TRBV28 and TRBJ2-7 for the parts outside the CDR3, the full variable domain is DVKVTQSSRYLVKRTGEKVFLECVQDMDHENMFWYRQDPGLGLRLIYFSYDVKMKEKGDIPEGYSVSREKKERFSLILESASTNQTSMYLCASSSSDGYYEQYFGPGTRLTVT.

The chain employs TRBV30 and TRBJ1-5; 7 positions agree with TRBD1. The length of the CDR3 is 13 residues. Per germline, CDR1 GTSNPN and CDR2 SVGIG (reference sequence). J lost 6 bases, V lost 5 bases, and 7 bases had no gene match. CDR3 nucleotides: TGTGCCTGGGGACAGGCAAGTGGTCAGCCCCAGCATTTT. Amino acids: CAWGQASGQPQHF.

The rearrangement joins TRBV2 to TRBJ2-7; 7 bases match TRBD2. Trimming took 4 bases from V and 1 from J; bases not matched to a gene: 4. CDR1 SNHLY and CDR2 FYNNEI come from the germline V gene. The CDR3 totals 14 residues. The CDR3 protein is CASSAWEGSYEQYF. The CDR3 region has the DNA TGTGCCAGCAGTGCTTGGGAGGGGTCCTACGAGCAGTACTTC.

This rearrangement joins TRBV30 to TRBJ1-1, with unresolved D. Trimming shortened V by 2 bases and J by 0 bases, and 4 bases separated the two germline ends. Per the germline V gene, CDR1 is GTSNPN and CDR2 is SVGIG (reference sequence). The CDR3 contains 12 residues. The CDR3 DNA follows: TGTGCCTGGAGTCAGCTGAACACTGAAGCTTTCTTT. Protein sequence: CAWSQLNTEAFF.

The chain combines TRBV16 with TRBJ2-5; TRBD2 is a possible D gene (7 bases). Germline V gene data show CDR1 as KGHSY and CDR2 as FQNENV. There are 14 residues in the CDR3. Trimming took off 5 bases at V and 6 bases at J, with 16 bases between the two ends. This chain's CDR3 is CASSANRGAQTQYF. The CDR3 DNA reads as TGTGCCAGCAGCGCCAATCGGGGGGCACAGACCCAGTACTTC.

The chain combines TRBV29-1 with TRBJ2-1, with D perhaps matching TRBD2 (5 bases). Looked up from germline, CDR1 is SQVTM and CDR2 is ANQGSEA. The ends were cut back, 3 bases at V and 0 bases at J, with 9 bases in the middle. The CDR3 runs to 14 residues. The CDR3 is CSVDGDYSYNEQFF. CDR3 bases: TGCAGCGTTGACGGAGACTACTCCTACAATGAGCAGTTCTTC.

The chain links TRBV29-1 to TRBJ2-6; 8 bases match TRBD2. The junction had 4 bases not matched to a gene; V was cut back by 5 bases and J by 1 base. The germline CDR1 and CDR2 sequences are SQVTM and ANQGSEA. The CDR3 is 15 residues long. The CDR3 protein is CSVSGGASGANVLTF. CDR3 DNA: TGCAGCGTTTCCGGGGGGGCTTCTGGGGCCAACGTCCTGACTTTC. Full variable domain (outside the CDR3, taken from reference TRBV29-1 and TRBJ2-6): SAVISQKPSRDICQRGTSLTIQCQVDSQVTMMFWYRQQPGQSLTLIATANQGSEATYESGFVIDKFPISRPNLTFSTLTVSNMSPEDSSIYLCSVSGGASGANVLTFGAGSRLTVL.

The rearrangement uses TRBV4-1 and TRBJ1-5, with 8 bases matching TRBD1. This CDR3 region has 14 residues. Germline loops: CDR1 MGHRA, CDR2 YSYEKL. The V and J ends lost 3 bases and 5 bases, in that order; junction bases with no gene match: 3. CDR3 in amino acids: CASSQDREDQPQHF. In DNA, the CDR3 is TGCGCCAGCAGCCAGGACAGGGAGGATCAGCCCCAGCATTTT.

The rearrangement joins TRBV6-5 to TRBJ1-1; the D gene is possibly TRBD1 (5 bases). The CDR3 contains 14 residues. Trimming took 4 bases from V and 4 from J, leaving 13 bases between them. Germline CDR1 and CDR2: MNHEY and SVGAGI. The CDR3 loop reads CASSFSRQITEAFF. DNA of the CDR3: TGTGCCAGCAGTTTCTCCAGACAGATCACTGAAGCTTTCTTT.

The V gene is TRBV28, the J gene TRBJ2-5, with 7 bases matching TRBD1. The germline V gene encodes CDR1 MDHEN and CDR2 SYDVKM. Trimming cost V 9 bases and J 0 bases; bases outside gene matches: 19. The CDR3 spans 18 residues. The CDR3: CASRETGPPEIDQETQYF. CDR3 sequence (DNA): TGTGCCAGTCGCGAGACAGGGCCCCCAGAGATTGACCAAGAGACCCAGTACTTC. Full variable domain (remainder filled in from reference TRBV28 and TRBJ2-5): DVKVTQSSRYLVKRTGEKVFLECVQDMDHENMFWYRQDPGLGLRLIYFSYDVKMKEKGDIPEGYSVSREKKERFSLILESASTNQTSMYLCASRETGPPEIDQETQYFGPGTRLLVL.

This chain joins TRBV5-1 and TRBJ2-7; the match to TRBD2 covers 10 bases. The CDR3 covers 15 residues. In germline, CDR1 is SGHRS, CDR2 YFSETQ. Germline trimming cut 5 bases from V and 2 bases from J; bases unmatched to any gene: 7. CDR3: CASRQGLADTYEQYF. DNA for the CDR3: TGCGCCAGCAGACAAGGACTAGCGGACACCTACGAGCAGTACTTC.

The chain is built from TRBV7-2 and TRBJ2-7; D gene unclear. The V gene's germline CDR1 is SGHTA and CDR2 FQGNSA. V was pared by 2 bases and J by 6 bases, with 5 bases between. The CDR3 length is 11 residues. This CDR3 reads CASSLFGEQYF. The CDR3 DNA sequence: TGTGCCAGCAGCTTATTCGGCGAGCAGTACTTC.